The 16 T cell receptor beta chains in this list originate from one sample, sequenced in a study of cytomegalovirus exposure and HLA in healthy donors. PCR was performed using 60 Vbeta and 13 Jbeta primers. Method: immunoSEQ multiplex PCR; TCRdb's copy keeps in-frame clones and lacks some. The table lists roughly 120,000 clones, over 60% of them singletons. Specimen: PBMCs. The receptors shown here come from a man under 40 in good health and CMV-seropositive.

The chain is built from TRBV27 and TRBJ1-5; TRBD1 might be the D (5 bases). This CDR3 comprises 15 residues. CDR1 is MNHEY, CDR2 SMNVEV, per germline (reference sequence). Trimming shortened V by 3 bases and J by 1 base, and 10 bases separated the two germline ends. The CDR3 loop reads CASSFGARSNQPQHF. For the CDR3, the DNA is TGTGCCAGCAGTTTTGGGGCAAGAAGCAATCAGCCCCAGCATTTT.

This sequence joins TRBV7-3 and TRBJ1-1, with D possibly TRBD1 on 5 matching bases. This CDR3 is built from 14 residues. CDR1 is SGHTA, CDR2 FQGTGA, per germline. V lost 2 bases and J 1 base, leaving 8 bases between the germline ends. Here the CDR3 DNA reads TGTGCCAGCAGCTTAGACAGTCCGAACACTGAAGCTTTCTTT. Protein product: CASSLDSPNTEAFF.

The rearrangement joins TRBV7-2 to TRBJ1-2; TRBD1 aligns across 7 bases. The CDR3 has 13 amino acids. The germline V gene has CDR1 SGHTA and CDR2 FQGNSA. V shed 1 base and J 9 bases; nucleotides not matched to a gene: 5. CDR3 sequence reads: CASSLEGAGSYTF. DNA of the CDR3: TGTGCCAGCAGCTTAGAGGGGGCGGGGAGCTACACCTTC.

This sequence joins TRBV5-1 and TRBJ2-2; 8 bases are a match to TRBD2. V gave up 3 bases and J gave up 6 bases; unmatched junction bases: 7. CDR1 SGHRS and CDR2 YFSETQ come from the germline V gene. This CDR3 has 15 residues. The CDR3 DNA sequence: TGCGCCAGCAGCTACCAGCGGGAGACATCCGGGGAGCTGTTTTTT. Encoded protein: CASSYQRETSGELFF.

The V gene is TRBV4-2, the J gene TRBJ2-2; D may be TRBD2 (6 bases). CDR1 is LGHNA and CDR2 is YNFKEQ in the germline V gene. This CDR3 contains 17 residues. The V end was cut by 0 bases, the J end by 0 bases, with 11 bases between. The CDR3 nucleotides read TGTGCCAGCAGCCAAGACCCCGGGACTGCGAACACCGGGGAGCTGTTTTTT. It translates to CASSQDPGTANTGELFF.

This clone was detected only once. J is TRBJ1-1 and V is TRBV7-9, with 7 bases matching TRBD1. The CDR3 has 15 residues. V lost 4 bases to trimming and J lost 4 bases; unmatched junction nucleotides: 9. Germline CDR1 reads SEHNR; CDR2 reads FQNEAQ (reference sequence). The DNA for the CDR3 is TGTGCCAGCAGCTCACTAGGGACAGACCTCACTGAAGCTTTCTTT. It translates to CASSSLGTDLTEAFF.

This clone was seen a handful of times. V and J are TRBV2 and TRBJ1-5; 7 bases line up with TRBD1. CDR3 length: 14 residues. The J segment lost 4 bases and the V segment lost 6 bases, leaving 6 bases of the junction unmatched. Germline CDR1 is SNHLY and CDR2 is FYNNEI. The CDR3 DNA follows: TGTGCCAGCAGGGGGCAGGGGGAAAATCAGCCCCAGCATTTT. Translated: CASRGQGENQPQHF.

V usage is TRBV28 and J usage is TRBJ1-3; TRBD1 aligns across 9 bases. With 2 bases clipped from V and 1 base from J, the junction kept 3 bases outside the gene matches. Germline CDR1 MDHEN, CDR2 SYDVKM. The CDR3 has 16 residues. The CDR3 region is CASSLQGQGSGNTIYF. DNA of the CDR3: TGTGCCAGCAGTTTACAGGGACAGGGATCTGGAAACACCATATATTTT.

The V and J genes are TRBV28 and TRBJ2-7; D perhaps matches TRBD2 (5 bases). Germline V CDR1 and CDR2: MDHEN, SYDVKM. V lost 5 bases to trimming and J lost 2 bases, with 19 bases between them. The CDR3 is made up of 16 amino acids. The DNA of the CDR3 is TGTGCCAGCAGTACCTACGAAGAAGCGGCGGCCTACGAGCAGTACTTC. Its translation is CASSTYEEAAAYEQYF.

The gene calls are TRBV5-6 and TRBJ2-2, with D perhaps TRBD2 (6 bases). Germline CDR1 reads SGHDT; CDR2 reads YYEEEE. CDR3 length equals 15 residues. V lost 3 bases and J 1 base, leaving 10 bases between the germline ends. CDR3 amino acids: CASSWDWGNTGELFF. CDR3 nucleotides: TGTGCCAGCAGCTGGGACTGGGGGAACACCGGGGAGCTGTTTTTT.

The chain uses TRBV4-3 and TRBJ1-2; unclear D gene. The germline V and J ends were trimmed by 0 bases and 3 bases, with 20 bases remaining between them. The CDR3 has 18 residues. Germline V lookup: CDR1 LGHNA, CDR2 YSLEER. CDR3 amino acids: CASSQDGDTAGLYYGYTF. Here the CDR3 DNA reads TGCGCCAGCAGCCAAGATGGCGATACGGCGGGATTGTACTATGGCTACACCTTC.

The genes are TRBV10-1 and TRBJ2-7; 7 nucleotides line up with TRBD1. The CDR3 runs 17 residues. The trim removed 3 bases at V and 3 bases at J, leaving 14 bases unmatched. The germline gives CDR1 WNHNN, CDR2 SYGVQD (reference sequence). The CDR3 DNA is TGCGCCAGCAGTGACAACGGACTGACAGGGCAACACTACGAGCAGTACTTC. Translation gives CASSDNGLTGQHYEQYF.

V usage is TRBV21-1 and J usage is TRBJ2-1; the table's D call TRBD2 went unverified against the DNA. TRBV21-1 is classified as a pseudogene. The CDR3 contains 17 residues. CDR3 bases: TGTGCCAGCAGCAAAGATCTCACTAGCGGGAGTATCAATGAGCAGTTCTTC. It translates to CASSKDLTSGSINEQFF.

This clone has just a few counts. The V gene is TRBV19, the J gene TRBJ2-1; 10 bases agree with TRBD2. V lost 5 bases, J lost 6 bases, and 7 bases stayed unmatched. Germline-derived CDR1 and CDR2 are LNHDA and SQIVND (reference sequence). This CDR3 has 15 amino acids. CDR3 loop: CASSPIAGGLNEQFF. As DNA, the CDR3 is TGTGCCAGTAGTCCGATAGCGGGGGGCCTCAATGAGCAGTTCTTC.

The chain couples TRBV9 to TRBJ1-2; D is possibly TRBD1 (5 bases). V lost 3 bases and J lost 4, with 13 bases in between. Germline V gives CDR1 SGDLS, CDR2 YYNGEE. The CDR3 has 14 residues. The CDR3, as DNA: TGTGCCAGCAGCGCCGCACAGGCACCCTATGGCTACACCTTC. This translates into CASSAAQAPYGYTF. The whole variable domain, filled in from reference TRBV9 and TRBJ1-2, reads DSGVTQTPKHLITATGQRVTLRCSPRSGDLSVYWYQQSLDQGLQFLIQYYNGEERAKGNILERFSAQQFPDLHSELNLSSLELGDSALYFCASSAAQAPYGYTFGSGTRLTVV.

The chain joins TRBV10-3 to TRBJ1-2; 9 nucleotides align to TRBD1. The germline V gene encodes CDR1 ENHRY and CDR2 SYGVKD. The V gene end was trimmed by 2 bases and the J gene end by 5 bases; junction bases not matched to a gene: 9. This CDR3 comprises 16 residues. The CDR3 loop is CAISERGQGLRYGYTF. The CDR3 DNA follows: TGTGCCATCAGTGAGAGGGGACAGGGCCTACGGTATGGCTACACCTTC.